The clone carrying this T cell receptor beta chain was seen a single time. Its antigen is still unknown. Clones were sequenced by immunoSEQ multiplex PCR, and TCRdb holds only the in-frame ones, with some missing. The table includes about 61,000 clones, roughly 84% detected once. This sample was included in a study of OX40 agonist ivuxolimab in advanced cancers. Study-wide context: Ivuxolimab, an antibody acting as an agonist of OX40 (CD134), was used to treat patients. General observations from the study: Not determined was the antigen specificity of the expanded peripheral T cells. CD4+ T cells averaged fewer expanded clones than CD8+ T cells.

Germline-derived CDR1 and CDR2 are SGDLS and YYNGEE. The CDR3 is 14 residues long. The V end was cut by 4 bases, the J end by 4 bases, with 12 bases between. The source is an adult with an advanced solid tumor such as melanoma, head and neck, liver or kidney cancer. This material consisted of CD4+ or CD8+ T cells sorted from blood, taken in a trial of the OX40 agonist ivuxolimab. The chain links TRBV9 to TRBJ1-3; no definite D call. The CDR3 bases are TGTGCCAGCAGCCTTCGGACGGTCGGAAACACCATATATTTT. Translating gives CASSLRTVGNTIYF.